This record concerns one T cell receptor (beta chain) sequence. Its binding antigen is unknown. No per-base quality is available; no much larger clone lies one base away. This specimen belongs to a study of blood T cell repertoires in COVID-19 (dated by TCRdb to 2018 to 2021). With respect to the entire study: Collaborator samples came from the United States, Italy and Spain and covered acute and convalescent phases of COVID-19. The samples were drawn from two sources: the first 160 participants of the ongoing ImmuneRACE study, and 1,000 to 1,500 subjects contributed by 6 global collaborators. Nearly every sample came with metadata listing a de-identified subject ID, COVID-19 status, age in years and sex. Where available, HLA class I and class II types were obtained from metadata supplied by the sample provider rather than from assay-based typing. The material from the prospective study consisted of cDNA or gDNA derived from T cells, B-cell-depleted T cells, or PBMCs. The repertoires were released in a freely available public database meant as a resource for research on the immune response to SARS-CoV-2. The dataset comprised deeply sampled blood TCRbeta repertoires from subjects exposed to, actively infected with, or recovered from COVID-19. Broader findings and caveats from the paper: The amount of clinical and demographic metadata varied by source and participant and was provided uncurated.

In the prospective study, participants were roughly 18 to 100 years old, resided in under 30 geographic areas of the United States, and were enrolled through a virtual design. Cohort assignment in the prospective study relied on participant-reported clinical history from a screening survey and a study questionnaire. Exposed participants had been in contact with someone with a PCR-confirmed or clinician-diagnosed COVID-19 case within 2 weeks of study entry. In the prospective study, mobile phlebotomists collected whole blood, serum and a nasopharyngeal or oropharyngeal swab from each participant. Prospective study participants could optionally give additional blood draws and questionnaires over a roughly 2-month period. Before DNA extraction, prospective study blood samples were shipped either frozen or at room temperature. CDR1 and CDR2 are drawn from the germline V gene: MNHEY, SVGAGI. Counted from cysteine to phenylalanine, this CDR3 has 16 amino acids. The DNA shown is the 48-base CDR3, in frame from base 1. V gives up 2 bases and J gives up 1 base, and the segment between their germline ends measures 12 bases.

TCRbeta CDR3 regions were amplified from genomic DNA using the immunoSEQ Assay, a bias-controlled multiplex PCR. Regarding the original processing steps: Within the assay, amplification of reference gene primers was used to estimate how many nucleated cells each sample contained. Sequence reads were collapsed and filtered to measure the absolute abundance of every unique TCRbeta CDR3 rearrangement. For each sample, productive Simpson clonality was calculated as the square root of Simpson's diversity index over productive rearrangements. TCRdb provides this immuneACCESS table in a form limited to in-frame rearrangements. Some clones are lacking; in checked studies, under half of them reflect an unresolved V gene, and why the rest are absent is not known. The V and J calls and clone size were taken over from that table, and D and trimming were inferred from the DNA. A total of about 150,000 clones appear in this sample, around 80% of them only once. Approximately 5.3% of the sample belongs to the ten largest clones.

The sequence derives from a man aged 65 to 79 who had been exposed to COVID-19. The chain is assembled from TRBV6-5 and TRBJ1-3; the D region possibly corresponds to TRBD1 (5 bases align). Input material: PBMCs or T cells enriched from blood (not recorded which). In nucleotide form, the sequence is TGTGCCAGCAGTTACGGTCTTCAGGGTTCTGGAAACACCATATATTTT. Its protein product is CASSYGLQGSGNTIYF.